This TCR beta chain derives from a study of T cell responses to AZD1222 COVID-19 vaccine listed by TCRdb under 2021. Background on the whole study: A total of 233 trial participants underwent TCR sequencing, of whom some 210 received two doses of AZD1222 and about 26 received two doses of the MenACWY control vaccine. Trial participants were enrolled into age subgroups of 18-55, 56-69 and 70-plus years, which contained roughly 140, 27 and 60 TCR-sequenced participants, respectively. What the work shows at the level of the full study, not this receptor alone: Reportedly, almost half of the unique spike-specific TCRs recognized epitopes lying outside the regions that are mutated in the B.1.351 and B.1.1.7 variants. Because no day 14 peak-response samples were available, the repertoires could be characterized only after the peak T cell response. A significant rise in spike-specific TCR breadth and depth was observed after two AZD1222 doses relative to day 0 and relative to MenACWY recipients. The vaccine-associated CD4 TCRs covered the entire spike protein, and the dominant responses fell in regions 160-218 and 743-854. The 56-69-year group was small, and its depth increase did not reach significance, likely because of low power. Participants were mostly white British and included more females than males, and it was suggested by the authors that clonal diversity may have been underestimated. Only six or seven AZD1222 recipients were SARS-CoV-2 seropositive at baseline, limiting conclusions about previously exposed vaccinees.

The intended sense of this specimen's time point label: about 28 days (+/-7) after the second vaccine dose. AZD1222 recipients given second doses at about 4 weeks or at about 12 weeks were pooled, since spike-specific TCR depth and breadth were not found to differ between the two schedules. Samples from vaccinated people were obtained from the UK trials COV001 and COV002, which included a single-blind randomized controlled phase 2/3 trial of AZD1222 (ChAdOx1 nCoV-19) in healthy adults. Trial participant PBMC samples were collected at day 0 and day 28 after the second dose for TCRbeta chain sequencing. The CDR3 regions of human TCRbeta chains were analyzed by immunosequencing. As for the authors' bioinformatics: TCRs in the repertoires were compared against a reference library of SARS-CoV-2-specific TCRs that had been generated with the MIRA antigen-specificity platform. Breadth was defined as the fraction of unique TCRs that were SARS-CoV-2-associated. Depth was defined as the fraction of total T cells that were SARS-CoV-2-associated. Using the MIRA data, every spike-specific TCR was mapped to the spike region that the TCR reacted to and assigned to either a CD4 or a CD8 class. Log10-transformed breadth and depth values were compared by one-way ANOVA with Sidak's multiple comparisons tests. TCRdb retrieved this table from immuneACCESS and kept in-frame rearrangements only. Not all clones are present; in checked studies, unresolved V genes account for under half, and no reason is known for the remainder. V and J calls and clone size follow that table, whereas D and trimming were derived from the DNA. Within this sample are fewer than 180,000 clones, with 92% of them counted one time only. About 3.3% of the sample lies in the top ten.

Measured from the cysteine to the phenylalanine, the CDR3 is 15 residues long. The retained sequence is limited to the CDR3, 45 bases, with the frame set at the first base. Per the germline V gene, SGHRS is the CDR1 and YFSETQ is the CDR2. V is trimmed back by 0 bases and J by 3 bases, and the junction contains 5 bases that no gene match accounts for. On this clone: Its antigen specificity is not known. No much larger clonotype is one base removed from it; base qualities were not supplied.

Sequencing used peripheral blood, obtained 28 days after the second AZD1222 dose. The origin of this receptor is an adult who received the AZD1222 COVID-19 vaccine. The rearrangement joined TRBV5-1 to TRBJ2-7, with 8 middle bases fitting TRBD2. The encoded CDR3 is CASSLALAGNYEQYF. The DNA is TGCGCCAGCAGCTTGGCCCTAGCGGGCAACTACGAGCAGTACTTC. The CDR3 plus the reference TRBV5-1 and TRBJ2-7 genes for the other parts give the full variable domain: KAGVTQTPRYLIKTRGQQVTLSCSPISGHRSVSWYQQTPGQGLQFLFEYFSETQRNKGNFPGRFSGRQFSNSRSEMNVSTLELGDSALYLCASSLALAGNYEQYFGPGTRLTVT.